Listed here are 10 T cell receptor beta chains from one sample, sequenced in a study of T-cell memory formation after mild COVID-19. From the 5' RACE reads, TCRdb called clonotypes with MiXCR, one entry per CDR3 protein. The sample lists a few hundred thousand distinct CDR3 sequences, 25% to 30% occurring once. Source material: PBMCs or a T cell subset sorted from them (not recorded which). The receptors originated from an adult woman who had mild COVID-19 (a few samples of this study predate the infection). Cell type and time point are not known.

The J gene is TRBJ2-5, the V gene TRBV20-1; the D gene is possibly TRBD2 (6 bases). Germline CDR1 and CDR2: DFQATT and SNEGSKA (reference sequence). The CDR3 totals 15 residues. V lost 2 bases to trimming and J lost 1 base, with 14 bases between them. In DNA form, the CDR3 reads TGCAGTGCTAGACCCGGGGAGGCGGCCCAAGAGACCCAGTACTTC. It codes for CSARPGEAAQETQYF.

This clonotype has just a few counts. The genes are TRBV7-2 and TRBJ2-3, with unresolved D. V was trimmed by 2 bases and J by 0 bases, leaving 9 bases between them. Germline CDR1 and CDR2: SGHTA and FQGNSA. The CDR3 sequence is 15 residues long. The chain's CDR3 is CASSLSVLSTDTQYF. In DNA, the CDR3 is TGTGCCAGCAGCTTATCAGTGCTTAGCACAGATACGCAGTATTTT.

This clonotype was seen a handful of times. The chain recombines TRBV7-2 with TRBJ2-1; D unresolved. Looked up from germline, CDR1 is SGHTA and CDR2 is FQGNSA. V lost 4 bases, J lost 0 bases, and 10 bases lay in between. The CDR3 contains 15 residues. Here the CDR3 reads CASSSEGSSYNEQFF. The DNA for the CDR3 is TGTGCCAGCAGCTCGGAAGGAAGCTCCTACAATGAGCAGTTCTTC.

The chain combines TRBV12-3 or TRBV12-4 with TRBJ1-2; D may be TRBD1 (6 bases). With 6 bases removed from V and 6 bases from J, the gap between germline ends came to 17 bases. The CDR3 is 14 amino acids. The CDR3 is CASRYTVGGNGYTF. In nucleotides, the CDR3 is TGTGCCAGCAGGTATACGGTCGGGGGCAATGGCTACACCTTC.

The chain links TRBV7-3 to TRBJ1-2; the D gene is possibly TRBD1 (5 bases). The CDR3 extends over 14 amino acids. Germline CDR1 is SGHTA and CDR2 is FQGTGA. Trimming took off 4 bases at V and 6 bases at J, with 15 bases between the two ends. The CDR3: CASSSTGPSNGYTF. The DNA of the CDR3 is TGTGCCAGCAGCTCGACGGGACCCAGTAATGGCTACACCTTC.

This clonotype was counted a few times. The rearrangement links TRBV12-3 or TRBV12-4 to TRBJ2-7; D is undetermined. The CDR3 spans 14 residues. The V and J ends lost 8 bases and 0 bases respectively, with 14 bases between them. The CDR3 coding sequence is TGTGCCAGCGGGTCAATATCCTACTCCTACGAGCAGTACTTC. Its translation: CASGSISYSYEQYF.

The CDR3 bases are TGTGCCTGGAGTTTGGGACTAGCGGGAGTCAATGAGCAGTTCTTC. Translation gives CAWSLGLAGVNEQFF. The rearrangement links TRBV30 to TRBJ2-1; TRBD2 agrees at 14 bases. Germline CDR1 GTSNPN, CDR2 SVGIG (reference sequence). V was clipped by 2 bases and J by 6 bases; unmatched bases: 3. The length of the CDR3 is 15 residues. The full variable domain, with the rest looked up from reference TRBV30 and TRBJ2-1, is SQTIHQWPATLVQPVGSPLSLECTVEGTSNPNLYWYRQAAGRGLQLLFYSVGIGQISSEVPQNLSASRPQDRQFILSSKKLLLSDSGFYLCAWSLGLAGVNEQFFGPGTRLTVL.

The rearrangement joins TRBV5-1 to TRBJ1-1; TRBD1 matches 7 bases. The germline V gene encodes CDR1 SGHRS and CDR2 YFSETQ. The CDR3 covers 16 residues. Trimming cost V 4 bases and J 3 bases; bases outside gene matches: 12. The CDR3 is CASSRRQGVSDTEAFF. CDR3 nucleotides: TGCGCCAGCAGCCGCCGACAGGGAGTTTCCGACACTGAAGCTTTCTTT.

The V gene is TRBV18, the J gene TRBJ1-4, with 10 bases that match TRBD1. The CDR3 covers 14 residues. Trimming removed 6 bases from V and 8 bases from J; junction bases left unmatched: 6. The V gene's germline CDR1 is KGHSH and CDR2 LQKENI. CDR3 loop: CASSLGTGEEKLFF. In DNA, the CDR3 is TGTGCCAGCTCCCTCGGGACAGGGGAGGAAAAACTGTTTTTT.

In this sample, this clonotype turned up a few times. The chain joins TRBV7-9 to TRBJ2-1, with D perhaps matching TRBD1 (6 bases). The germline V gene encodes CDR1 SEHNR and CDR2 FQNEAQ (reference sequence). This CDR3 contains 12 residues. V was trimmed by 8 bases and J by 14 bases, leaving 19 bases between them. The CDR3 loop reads CASQQGPLGEFF. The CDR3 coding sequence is TGTGCCAGCCAGCAGGGGCCCCTCGGAGAGTTCTTC.